This passage covers 25 T cell receptor beta chains from one sample sequenced in a study of beta chain features in type 1 diabetes. Every isolated RNA sample was fully reverse transcribed, so sequencing captured expressed TCRB transcripts. Clones were read by immunoSEQ multiplex PCR, and TCRdb kept only the in-frame ones, dropping some. The repertoire holds about 220,000 clones, with about a tenth as singletons. The sequenced material came from central memory CD4+ T cells from blood. Source of these receptors: a man aged 18-30 years in good health.

This clone was seen a few times. The rearrangement joins TRBV7-2 to TRBJ2-7, with D maybe TRBD1 (7 bases). The CDR3 has 16 amino acids. CDR1 and CDR2 from the germline V gene are SGHTA and FQGNSA. V lost 5 bases and J 1 base, leaving 18 bases between the germline ends. CDR3 nucleotide sequence: TGTGCCAGCAGCCGACAGGGAGGTCGGGTTTCCTACGAGCAGTACTTC. Translation gives CASSRQGGRVSYEQYF.

V is TRBV27 and J is TRBJ2-1, with 12 bases lining up with TRBD2. Germline CDR1 is MNHEY and CDR2 is SMNVEV (reference sequence). Trimming at V came to 3 bases and at J to 8 bases, leaving 11 bases not matched to a gene. The CDR3 runs 17 residues. This CDR3 reads CASSFRKLAGGSDEQFF. CDR3 nucleotides: TGTGCCAGCAGTTTCCGCAAACTAGCGGGAGGTAGCGATGAGCAGTTCTTC.

The chain recombines TRBV4-1 with TRBJ2-2; D is perhaps TRBD2 (6 bases). CDR1 and CDR2 from the germline V gene are MGHRA and YSYEKL. V shed 2 bases and J shed 0 bases, with 13 bases lying between them. The CDR3 is 17 amino acids. For the CDR3, the DNA is TGCGCCAGCAGCCAACTCGCGGGGCAGGCGAACACCGGGGAGCTGTTTTTT. Protein sequence: CASSQLAGQANTGELFF.

This clone has just a few counts. The genes are TRBV10-3 and TRBJ2-3; tentatively, D is TRBD2 (5 bases). V was shortened by 3 bases and J by 1 base, with 11 bases between the two germline ends. The length of the CDR3 is 15 residues. Germline assignment: CDR1 ENHRY and CDR2 SYGVKD. The CDR3 DNA reads TGTGCCATCAGTGAACAAACAGCGGGCACAGATACGCAGTATTTT. Encoded protein: CAISEQTAGTDTQYF.

Note on this clone: A single base is all that separates this from a far larger clone, so a read error is likely. Other DNA sequences within the sample encode an identical CDR3. This sequence joins TRBV7-2 and TRBJ1-1; D is possibly TRBD1 (6 bases). Germline V CDR1 and CDR2: SGHTA, FQGNSA. This CDR3 region has 13 residues. V was pared by 4 bases and J by 1 base, with 7 bases between. Here the CDR3 reads CASSSDRNTEAFF. CDR3 nucleotide sequence: TGTGCCAGCAGCTCGGACAGGAACACTGAAGCTTTCTTT.

Written as DNA, the CDR3 is TGCAGCGTTGATAGGAGGGATACTAGCACAGATACGCAGTATTTT. Amino acid sequence: CSVDRRDTSTDTQYF. This chain uses TRBV29-1 with TRBJ2-3; D perhaps matches TRBD2 (6 bases). Germline loops: CDR1 SQVTM, CDR2 ANQGSEA. This CDR3 region has 15 residues. V gave up 3 bases and J gave up 0 bases, with 13 bases separating them.

In this sample, this clone turned up a few times. This chain uses TRBV7-2 with TRBJ2-5; the match to TRBD2 covers 11 bases. This CDR3 is built from 14 residues. CDR1 is SGHTA, CDR2 FQGNSA, per germline. The V and J ends lost 5 bases and 4 bases, in that order; junction bases with no gene match: 3. The CDR3, as DNA: TGTGCCAGCAGCCAAGGGACTAGCGGAGAGACCCAGTACTTC. The encoded protein is CASSQGTSGETQYF.

This chain connects TRBV25-1 to TRBJ2-1; possible D gene TRBD2, 6 bases. CDR1 and CDR2 (germline): MGHDK, SYGVNS. This CDR3 has 12 residues. Trimming removed 0 bases from V and 14 bases from J, with 11 bases in between. In DNA form, the CDR3 reads TGTGCCAGCAGTGAATACCGGGACTTGAAGTTCTTC. Translating it yields CASSEYRDLKFF. The full variable domain, completed using reference TRBV25-1 and TRBJ2-1, is EADIYQTPRYLVIGTGKKITLECSQTMGHDKMYWYQQDPGMELHLIHYSYGVNSTEKGDLSSESTVSRIRTEHFPLTLESARPSHTSQYLCASSEYRDLKFFGPGTRLTVL.

This clone was picked up a small number of times. This chain connects TRBV6-6 to TRBJ2-3; a weak D match, TRBD2 (5 bases). CDR1 MNHNY and CDR2 SVGAGI come from the germline V gene (reference sequence). The length of the CDR3 is 14 residues. V was clipped by 0 bases and J by 1 base, with 5 bases between them. The CDR3 region is CASSYSRGTDTQYF. In DNA, the CDR3 is TGTGCCAGCAGTTACTCGCGGGGCACAGATACGCAGTATTTT.

This clone has just a few counts. V gene TRBV6-5 combines with J gene TRBJ2-5, with 8 bases identical to TRBD2. This CDR3 region has 14 residues. The junction had 6 bases not matched to a gene; V was cut back by 7 bases and J by 2 bases. CDR1 and CDR2 (germline): MNHEY, SVGAGI. CDR3 in amino acids: CASNTVAGQETQYF. The CDR3 DNA follows: TGTGCCAGCAATACGGTAGCGGGACAAGAGACCCAGTACTTC.

This clone appeared a few times. The chain has TRBV10-2 and TRBJ2-7, with a possible D match to TRBD2 (5 bases). Per the germline V gene, CDR1 is WSHSY and CDR2 is SAAADI. This CDR3 is 13 amino acids long. The V gene lost 10 bases and the J gene lost 4 bases, with 17 bases spanning the gap. The CDR3 reads CATGETGLYEQYF. The CDR3 DNA is TGCGCCACCGGGGAGACGGGGTTGTACGAGCAGTACTTC.

This clone occurred many times. The chain employs TRBV29-1 and TRBJ2-2, with no clear D. CDR3 length: 15 amino acids. V lost 6 bases and J 6 bases, leaving 20 bases between the germline ends. Germline V gives CDR1 SQVTM, CDR2 ANQGSEA. CDR3 sequence reads: CSVAMGWAKPGELFF. The CDR3 DNA follows: TGCAGCGTGGCGATGGGTTGGGCAAAGCCCGGGGAGCTGTTTTTT.

This clone was observed a handful of times. This chain links TRBV11-2 with TRBJ1-1, with D hard to call. The V end was cut by 0 bases, the J end by 0 bases, with 11 bases between. Germline CDR1 SGHAT, CDR2 FQNNGV. This CDR3 region has 16 residues. DNA of the CDR3: TGTGCCAGCAGCTTAGAATTCGGGAGGATGAACACTGAAGCTTTCTTT. Translated: CASSLEFGRMNTEAFF.

The chain combines TRBV29-1 with TRBJ2-1; D not certain. This CDR3 comprises 13 residues. V shed 6 bases and J shed 1 base, with 10 bases lying between them. The germline V gene encodes CDR1 SQVTM and CDR2 ANQGSEA. The CDR3 sequence is CSVLGWSYNEQFF. The CDR3, as DNA: TGCAGCGTCCTAGGTTGGTCCTACAATGAGCAGTTCTTC.

In this sample, this clone turned up a few times. Here the CDR3 reads CASSADVSYEQYF. The CDR3 DNA reads TGTGCCAGCAGCGCGGACGTCTCCTACGAGCAGTACTTC. The genes are TRBV7-9 and TRBJ2-7; no firm D call. V shed 5 bases and J shed 0 bases, with 8 bases lying between them. Germline V gene lookup returns CDR1 SEHNR and CDR2 FQNEAQ (reference sequence). The CDR3 sequence is 13 residues long.

This clone was observed a few times. The V and J genes are TRBV9 and TRBJ2-3, with D tentatively TRBD1 (6 bases). Germline V gene lookup returns CDR1 SGDLS and CDR2 YYNGEE. Trimming removed 4 bases at V and 2 bases at J, with 14 bases between. There are 15 residues in the CDR3. DNA for the CDR3: TGTGCCAGCAGCATACAACAGGGATACACAGATACGCAGTATTTT. As protein: CASSIQQGYTDTQYF.

The CDR3 spells CASGTGLAGSYEQYF. In nucleotides, the CDR3 is TGTGCTAGTGGAACCGGACTAGCGGGTTCCTACGAGCAGTACTTC. This chain links TRBV12-5 with TRBJ2-7; 11 bases are shared with TRBD2. After removal of 6 bases from V and 1 base from J, the junction contained 5 bases not matched to a gene. The germline CDR1 and CDR2 sequences are LGHNT and FRNRAP. The CDR3 is 15 amino acids. Combining the CDR3 with reference TRBV12-5 and TRBJ2-7 gives the whole variable domain DARVTQTPRHKVTEMGQEVTMRCQPILGHNTVFWYRQTMMQGLELLAYFRNRAPLDDSGMPKDRFSAEMPDATLATLKIQPSEPRDSAVYFCASGTGLAGSYEQYFGPGTRLTVT.

This chain's CDR3 is CASSVGQLYGYTF. The CDR3 DNA reads TGTGCCAGCAGCGTAGGGCAGCTCTATGGCTACACCTTC. This chain connects TRBV9 to TRBJ1-2; no clear D gene. The CDR3 has 13 amino acids. From germline, CDR1 is SGDLS and CDR2 YYNGEE. Between the trimmed V and J ends, which lost 0 bases and 4 bases, there was a span of 7 bases.

This clone was found many times. The rearrangement uses TRBV7-9 and TRBJ2-5, with D perhaps matching TRBD1 or TRBD2 (6 bases each). Trimming took off 0 bases at V and 5 bases at J, with 16 bases between the two ends. The CDR3 length is 16 residues. The V gene's germline CDR1 is SEHNR and CDR2 FQNEAQ (reference sequence). CDR3 nucleotide sequence: TGTGCCAGCAGCTTAGCCTTCGGGGGCGGAACGGAGACCCAGTACTTC. Its protein is CASSLAFGGGTETQYF.

This clone was seen a handful of times. One end of the junction is discordant with germline, which a read error may explain. This chain connects TRBV10-3 to TRBJ2-7; perhaps TRBD1 as D (6 bases). Germline V lookup: CDR1 ENHRY, CDR2 SYGVKD. This CDR3 has 13 amino acids. In DNA form, the CDR3 reads TGTGCCGTCAGTAGAGGGGGAATCTACGAGCAGTACTTC. It codes for CAVSRGGIYEQYF.

This chain connects TRBV2 to TRBJ2-3; tentatively, D is TRBD2 (6 bases). V lost 4 bases, J lost 7 bases, and 15 bases lay in between. Germline CDR1 SNHLY, CDR2 FYNNEI. This CDR3 spans 14 amino acids. CDR3 bases: TGTGCCAGCAGTGGCTTACTAGCCGCCCATACGCAGTATTTT. Protein sequence: CASSGLLAAHTQYF.

The table lists this clone with a few counts. The rearrangement joins TRBV5-1 to TRBJ2-3; no firm D call. The CDR3 extends over 13 amino acids. Looked up from germline, CDR1 is SGHRS and CDR2 is YFSETQ. The V end was cut by 4 bases, the J end by 6 bases, with 12 bases between. The CDR3 here is CASSTGASDTQYF. The CDR3 DNA is TGCGCCAGCAGCACCGGTGCTTCGGATACGCAGTATTTT.

The table lists this clone with a few counts. The chain has TRBV30 and TRBJ2-1; 9 bases are a match to TRBD2. CDR3 size: 14 residues. CDR1 GTSNPN and CDR2 SVGIG come from the germline V gene (reference sequence). With 6 bases clipped from V and 3 bases from J, the junction kept 6 bases outside the gene matches. The CDR3 nucleotides read TGTGCCTGCGATCTAGCGGGGTTCTACAATGAGCAGTTCTTC. It yields the protein CACDLAGFYNEQFF.

This clone was found a few times. The chain uses TRBV5-1 and TRBJ2-5, with 11 bases lining up with TRBD1. Germline values: CDR1 SGHRS, CDR2 YFSETQ. The CDR3 has 14 residues. With 2 bases clipped from V and 4 bases from J, the junction kept 1 base outside the gene matches. The CDR3 sequence: CASSFGQGAETQYF. The CDR3 DNA is TGCGCCAGCAGCTTCGGACAGGGGGCAGAGACCCAGTACTTC.

This clone was detected only a few times. The V and J genes are TRBV6-1 and TRBJ2-7; TRBD2 agrees at 7 bases. The CDR3 has 13 amino acids. Losses at the gene ends were 8 bases for V and 1 base for J; bases not matched to a gene: 5. Germline V gene data show CDR1 as MNHNS and CDR2 as SASEGT. CDR3 in DNA: TGTGCCAGCGCTAGCGGCGCATCCTACGAGCAGTACTTC. It yields the protein CASASGASYEQYF.